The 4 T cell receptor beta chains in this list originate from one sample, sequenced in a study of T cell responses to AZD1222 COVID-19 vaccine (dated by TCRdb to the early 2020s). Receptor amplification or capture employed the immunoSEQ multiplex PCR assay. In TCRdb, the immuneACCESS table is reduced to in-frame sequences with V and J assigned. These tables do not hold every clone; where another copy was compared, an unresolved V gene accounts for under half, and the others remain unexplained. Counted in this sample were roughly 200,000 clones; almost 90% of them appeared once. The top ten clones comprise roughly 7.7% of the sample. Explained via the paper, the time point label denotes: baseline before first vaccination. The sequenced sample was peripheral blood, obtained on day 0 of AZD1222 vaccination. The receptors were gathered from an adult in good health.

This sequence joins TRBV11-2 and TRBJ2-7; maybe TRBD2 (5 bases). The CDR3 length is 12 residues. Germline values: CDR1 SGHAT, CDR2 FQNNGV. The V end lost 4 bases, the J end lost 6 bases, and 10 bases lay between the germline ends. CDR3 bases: TGTGCCAGCAGCTCGGAGGCTGTCGAGCAGTACTTC. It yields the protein CASSSEAVEQYF.

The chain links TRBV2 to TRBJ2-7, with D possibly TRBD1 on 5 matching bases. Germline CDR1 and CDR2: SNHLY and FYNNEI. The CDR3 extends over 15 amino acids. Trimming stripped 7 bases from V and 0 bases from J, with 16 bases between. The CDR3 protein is CASNAVNQGSYEQYF. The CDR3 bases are TGTGCCAGCAATGCAGTCAACCAGGGCTCCTACGAGCAGTACTTC. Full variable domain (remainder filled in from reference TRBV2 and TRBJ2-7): EPEVTQTPSHQVTQMGQEVILRCVPISNHLYFYWYRQILGQKVEFLVSFYNNEISEKSEIFDDQFSVERPDGSNFTLKIRSTKLEDSAMYFCASNAVNQGSYEQYFGPGTRLTVT.

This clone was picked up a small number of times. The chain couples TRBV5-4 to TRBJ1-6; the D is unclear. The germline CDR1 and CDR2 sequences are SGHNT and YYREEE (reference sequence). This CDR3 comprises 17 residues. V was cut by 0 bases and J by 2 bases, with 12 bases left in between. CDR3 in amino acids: CASSLGGRGAYNSPLHF. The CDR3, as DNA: TGTGCCAGCAGCTTGGGAGGGCGTGGTGCCTATAATTCACCCCTCCACTTT.

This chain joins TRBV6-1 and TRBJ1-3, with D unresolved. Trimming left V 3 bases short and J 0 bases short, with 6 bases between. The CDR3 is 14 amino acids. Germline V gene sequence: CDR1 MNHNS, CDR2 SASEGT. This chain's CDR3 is CASSENYSGNTIYF. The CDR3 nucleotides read TGTGCCAGCAGTGAGAATTACTCTGGAAACACCATATATTTT.